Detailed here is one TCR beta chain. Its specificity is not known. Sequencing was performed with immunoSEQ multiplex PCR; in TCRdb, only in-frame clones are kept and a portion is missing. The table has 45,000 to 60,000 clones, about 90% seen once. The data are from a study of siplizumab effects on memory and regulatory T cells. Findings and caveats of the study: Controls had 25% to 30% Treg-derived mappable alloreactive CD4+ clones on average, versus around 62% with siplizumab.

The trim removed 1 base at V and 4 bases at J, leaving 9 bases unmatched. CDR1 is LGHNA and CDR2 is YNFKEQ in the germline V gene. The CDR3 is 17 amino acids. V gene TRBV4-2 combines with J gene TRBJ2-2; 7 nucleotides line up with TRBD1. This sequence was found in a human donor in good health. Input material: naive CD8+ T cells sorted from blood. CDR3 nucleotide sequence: TGTGCCAGCAGCCAAGGAATGCCACAGGGGATCACCGGGGAGCTGTTTTTT. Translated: CASSQGMPQGITGELFF.